This T cell receptor beta chain was sequenced in a study of cytomegalovirus exposure and HLA in healthy donors. The PCR made use of 60 Vbeta and 13 Jbeta primers. Clones were read by immunoSEQ multiplex PCR, and TCRdb kept only the in-frame ones, dropping some. The sample records approximately 100,000 clones, 70% to 85% being singletons. The V gene's germline CDR1 is MNHEY and CDR2 SMNVEV (reference sequence). Trimming took 3 bases from V and 3 from J, leaving 9 bases between them. This CDR3 comprises 13 residues. The study, taken as a whole, reports: Prior analysis indicated that the majority of TCR beta V segments exhibited productivity approximately 90% or approximately 30% of the time.

Remarks on this clone: Its antigen is unknown.

The sequencing input was PBMCs. This TCR came from a man aged 40-55 years in good health and CMV-seropositive. The chain is built from TRBV27 and TRBJ2-7; unclear D gene. CDR3 bases: TGTGCCAGCAGTTTCGCGGCCTACTACGAGCAGTACTTC. It yields the protein CASSFAAYYEQYF.